This T cell receptor (beta chain) derives from a study of T-cell memory formation after mild COVID-19. General observations from the study: Among clones contracting day 15 to 85, CD4/CD8 was balanced, whereas later expanders leaned CD4+. Shrinking CD4+ clones were chiefly CM and EM; CD8+ ones were chiefly EMRA.

TCRdb re-analysed the 5' RACE reads in MiXCR, keeping a single row per CDR3 protein. Counted here are 35,000 to 40,000 distinct CDR3 sequences, around 6.1% occurring once; the ten biggest clones make up more than 0.7%. This clonotype occurred a few times. The antigen remains unidentified. Trimming at V came to 4 bases and at J to 4 bases, leaving 11 bases not matched to a gene. The CDR3 loop spans 16 amino acids. Germline V CDR1 and CDR2: KGHDR, SFDVKD. The V call is TRBV24-1, the J call TRBJ2-7, with 8 bases identical to TRBD2. The sequence was collected from an adult who had mild COVID-19 (a few samples of this study predate the infection). Cell type and time point are not known. The source material was PBMCs or a T cell subset sorted from them (not recorded which). In nucleotides, the CDR3 is TGTGCCACCAGTGACCCTGCGGGGGGTTCAGGTTACGAGCAGTACTTC. Translation gives CATSDPAGGSGYEQYF.